The T cell receptor (beta chain) described here comes from a study of T cells expressing NK-cell markers. Study-wide context: In sorted CD3+CD56+NKG2C+, CD3+CD56+NKG2C- and CD3+CD56-NKG2C+ T cells, TCR beta repertoires were obtained.

TCRdb re-called the 5' RACE reads; every CDR3 protein appears as one record, without DNA. The repertoire table contains about 410,000 distinct CDR3 sequences. Study-level points and caveats: Similarly, these clonotypes led the CD3+CD56-NKG2C+ fraction as well in a few donors.

Regarding this clonotype: Its target is not known.

The material sequenced was blood T cells: a sorted CD56 or NKG2C T cell subset, CD4+ or CD8+ T cells, or bulk PBMC T cells (not recorded which). The clonotype was recovered from a woman in her fifties or sixties in good health.

The CDR3 region is CASNARGLAYGTQYF. The chain links TRBV12-3 or TRBV12-4 to TRBJ2-5; as DNA is missing, the TRBD2 call by TCRdb cannot be tested. This CDR3 is built from 15 residues.